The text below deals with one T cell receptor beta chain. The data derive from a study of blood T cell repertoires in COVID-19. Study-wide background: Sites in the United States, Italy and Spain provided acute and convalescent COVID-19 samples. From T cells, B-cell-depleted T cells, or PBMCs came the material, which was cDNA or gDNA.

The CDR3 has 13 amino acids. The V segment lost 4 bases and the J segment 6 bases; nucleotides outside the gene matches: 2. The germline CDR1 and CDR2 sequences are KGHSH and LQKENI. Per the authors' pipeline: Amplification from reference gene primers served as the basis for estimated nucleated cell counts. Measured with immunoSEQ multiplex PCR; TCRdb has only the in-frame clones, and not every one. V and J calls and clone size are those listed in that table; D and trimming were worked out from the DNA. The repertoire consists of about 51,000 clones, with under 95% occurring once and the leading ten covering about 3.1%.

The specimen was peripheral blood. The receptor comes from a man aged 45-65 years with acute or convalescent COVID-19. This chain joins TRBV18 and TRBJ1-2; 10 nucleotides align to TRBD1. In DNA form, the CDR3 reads TGTGCCAGCTCACTCGGGACAGGGGATGGCTACACCTTC. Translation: CASSLGTGDGYTF. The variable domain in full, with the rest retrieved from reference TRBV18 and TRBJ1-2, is NAGVMQNPRHLVRRRGQEARLRCSPMKGHSHVYWYRQLPEEGLKFMVYLQKENIIDESGMPKERFSAEFPKEGPSILRIQQVVRGDSAAYFCASSLGTGDGYTFGSGTRLTVV.